Following are 8 T cell receptor beta chains from one sample sequenced in a study of cytomegalovirus exposure and HLA in healthy donors. PCR employed 60 Vbeta and 13 Jbeta primers. Sequenced by immunoSEQ multiplex PCR; TCRdb stores in-frame clones only, minus some. The profile shows 100,000 to 150,000 clones, about four fifths of them singletons. Source material: PBMCs. These receptors came from a man aged 18-30 years in good health and CMV-seronegative.

As for this clone: A junction end diverges from the germline sequence, so it may reflect a read error. V usage is TRBV7-7 and J usage is TRBJ2-1; D may be TRBD2 (5 bases). Germline CDR1 and CDR2: SSHAT and FNYEAQ (reference sequence). The CDR3 has 14 residues. In DNA, the CDR3 is TGTGCTAGCAGCCCGTTGTTTGCGGGTCATGAGCAGTTCTTC. It yields the protein CASSPLFAGHEQFF. Full variable domain (rest looked up from reference TRBV7-7 and TRBJ2-1): GAGVSQSPRYKVTKRGQDVTLRCDPISSHATLYWYQQALGQGPEFLTYFNYEAQPDKSGLPSDRFSAERPEGSISTLTIQRTEQRDSAMYRCASSPLFAGHEQFFGPGTRLTVL.

This clone was counted a few times. The V call is TRBV5-8, the J call TRBJ1-1; the match to TRBD1 covers 7 bases. Germline loops: CDR1 SGHTS, CDR2 YDEGEE. V trimming: 5 bases; J trimming: 1 base; junction bases outside the gene matches: 5. The CDR3 has 14 amino acids. The CDR3 DNA follows: TGTGCCAGCAGGCTGCAGGGGGGGAACACTGAAGCTTTCTTT. Translation gives CASRLQGGNTEAFF.

This chain uses TRBV5-8 with TRBJ2-3; the D gene is possibly TRBD2 (5 bases). The CDR3 contains 13 residues. Germline V CDR1 and CDR2: SGHTS, YDEGEE. Between the trimmed V and J ends, which lost 4 bases and 6 bases, there was a span of 12 bases. The CDR3, as DNA: TGTGCCAGCAGCCTGGGAAGGAGGGATACGCAGTATTTT. Translated: CASSLGRRDTQYF.

This chain joins TRBV29-1 and TRBJ2-3; tentatively, D is TRBD1 (6 bases). V was cut by 4 bases and J by 6 bases, with 14 bases left in between. The CDR3 contains 13 residues. CDR1 and CDR2 from the germline V gene are SQVTM and ANQGSEA. The CDR3 DNA follows: TGCAGCGTTGTTCCGGTTCAGGGGGATACGCAGTATTTT. This codes for CSVVPVQGDTQYF.

This rearrangement joins TRBV6-5 to TRBJ2-1, with D possibly being TRBD1 (5 bases). V lost 6 bases to trimming and J lost 8 bases, with 17 bases between them. Germline CDR1 and CDR2: MNHEY and SVGAGI. The CDR3 has 14 amino acids. For the CDR3, the DNA is TGTGCCAGCAGGCGCGGCCAGGGAATGTATGAGCAGTTCTTC. Its protein is CASRRGQGMYEQFF.

The rearrangement uses TRBV15 and TRBJ1-1; 7 bases map to TRBD1. CDR1 LNHNV and CDR2 YYDKDF come from the germline V gene (reference sequence). With V trimmed by 6 bases and J by 3 bases, 4 bases remained unmatched. CDR3 length equals 13 residues. CDR3 in amino acids: CATRVQGHTEAFF. Written as DNA, the CDR3 is TGTGCCACCAGAGTACAGGGGCACACTGAAGCTTTCTTT.

CDR3 sequence: CASSFINQPQHF. As DNA, the CDR3 is TGTGCCAGTAGCTTTATCAATCAGCCCCAGCATTTT. The chain combines TRBV19 with TRBJ1-5, with D unclear. Per germline, CDR1 LNHDA and CDR2 SQIVND (reference sequence). V was pared by 6 bases and J by 3 bases, with 6 bases between. This CDR3 spans 12 amino acids.

This rearrangement joins TRBV7-8 to TRBJ1-1; no reliable D call. This CDR3 is 14 amino acids long. The V and J ends lost 1 base and 2 bases respectively, with 8 bases between them. Germline V CDR1 and CDR2: SGHVS, FQNEAQ. CDR3 sequence (DNA): TGTGCCAGCAGCTTAGGACGGGGAAACACTGAAGCTTTCTTT. Amino acids: CASSLGRGNTEAFF.